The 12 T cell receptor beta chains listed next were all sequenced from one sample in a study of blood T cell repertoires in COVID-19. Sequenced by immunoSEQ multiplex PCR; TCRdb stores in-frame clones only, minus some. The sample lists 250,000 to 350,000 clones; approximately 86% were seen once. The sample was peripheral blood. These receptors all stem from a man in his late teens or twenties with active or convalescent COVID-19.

In nucleotides, the CDR3 is TGTGCCAGCAGTTCCGCCAGACAGGGGGGAGCCTACGAGCAGTACTTC. This encodes CASSSARQGGAYEQYF. The chain recombines TRBV6-5 with TRBJ2-7, with 9 nucleotides matching TRBD1. Per the germline V gene, CDR1 is MNHEY and CDR2 is SVGAGI. J gave up 2 bases and V 4 bases, and 9 bases lay outside the gene matches. The CDR3 runs to 16 residues.

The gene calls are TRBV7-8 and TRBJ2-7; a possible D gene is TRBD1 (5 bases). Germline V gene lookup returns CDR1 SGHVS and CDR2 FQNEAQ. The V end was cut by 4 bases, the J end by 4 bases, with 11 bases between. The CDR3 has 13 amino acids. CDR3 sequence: CASSSKDKYEQYF. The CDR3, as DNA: TGTGCCAGCAGCTCCAAGGACAAGTACGAGCAGTACTTC.

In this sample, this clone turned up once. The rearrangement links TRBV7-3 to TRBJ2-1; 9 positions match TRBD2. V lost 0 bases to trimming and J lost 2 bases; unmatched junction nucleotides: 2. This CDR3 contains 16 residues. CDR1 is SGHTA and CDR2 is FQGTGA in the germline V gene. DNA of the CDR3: TGTGCCAGCAGCTTAACTCTAGCGGGGCCCTACAATGAGCAGTTCTTC. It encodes CASSLTLAGPYNEQFF.

The CDR3 sequence is CASSYVGRAIEQYF. CDR3 nucleotides: TGTGCCAGCAGTTACGTCGGGAGGGCCATCGAGCAGTACTTC. The rearrangement links TRBV6-2 or TRBV6-3 to TRBJ2-7; 8 bases agree with TRBD2. This CDR3 is 14 amino acids long. J gave up 6 bases and V 2 bases, and 6 bases lay outside the gene matches. From germline, CDR1 is MNHEY and CDR2 SVGEGT.

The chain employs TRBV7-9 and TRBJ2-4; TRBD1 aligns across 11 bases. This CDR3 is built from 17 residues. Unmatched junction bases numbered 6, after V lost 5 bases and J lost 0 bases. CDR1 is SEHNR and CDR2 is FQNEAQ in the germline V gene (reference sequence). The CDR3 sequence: CASSHLGQGVAKNIQYF. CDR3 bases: TGTGCCAGCAGCCATCTGGGACAGGGGGTAGCCAAAAACATTCAGTACTTC.

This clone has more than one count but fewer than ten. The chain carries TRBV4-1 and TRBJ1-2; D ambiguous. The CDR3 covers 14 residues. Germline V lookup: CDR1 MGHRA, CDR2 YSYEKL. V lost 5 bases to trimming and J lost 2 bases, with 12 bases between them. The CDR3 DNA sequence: TGCGCCAGCAGCACCGTCGGTCAAAACTATGGCTACACCTTC. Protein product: CASSTVGQNYGYTF.

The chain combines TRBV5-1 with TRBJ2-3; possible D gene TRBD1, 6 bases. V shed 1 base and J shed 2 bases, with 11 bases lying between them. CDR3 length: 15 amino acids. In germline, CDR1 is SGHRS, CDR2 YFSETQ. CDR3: CASSLTGHFTDTQYF. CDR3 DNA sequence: TGCGCCAGCAGCTTGACAGGGCATTTCACAGATACGCAGTATTTT.

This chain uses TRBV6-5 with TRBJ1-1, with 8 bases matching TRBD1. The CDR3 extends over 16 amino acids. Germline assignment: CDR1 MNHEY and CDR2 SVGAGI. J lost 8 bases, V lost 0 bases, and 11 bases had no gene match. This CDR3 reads CASSYSSGGWSEEAFF. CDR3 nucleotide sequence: TGTGCCAGCAGTTACTCGTCAGGGGGCTGGAGTGAGGAAGCTTTCTTT.

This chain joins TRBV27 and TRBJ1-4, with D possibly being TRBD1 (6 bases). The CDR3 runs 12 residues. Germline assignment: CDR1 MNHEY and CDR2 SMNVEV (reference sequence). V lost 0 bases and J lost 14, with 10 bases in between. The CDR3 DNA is TGTGCCAGCAGTTTATCGGGTGGACAGCTGTTTTTT. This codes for CASSLSGGQLFF.

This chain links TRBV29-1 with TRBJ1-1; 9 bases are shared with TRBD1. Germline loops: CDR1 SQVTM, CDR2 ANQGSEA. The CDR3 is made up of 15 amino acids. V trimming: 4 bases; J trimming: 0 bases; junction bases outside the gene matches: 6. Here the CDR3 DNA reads TGCAGCGTTGCCGGGACAGGGCTAATGAACACTGAAGCTTTCTTT. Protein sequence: CSVAGTGLMNTEAFF.

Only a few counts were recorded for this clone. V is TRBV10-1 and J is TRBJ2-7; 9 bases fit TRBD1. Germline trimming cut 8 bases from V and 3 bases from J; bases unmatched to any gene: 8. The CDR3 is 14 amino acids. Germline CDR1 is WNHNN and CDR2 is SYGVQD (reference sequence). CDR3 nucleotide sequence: TGCGCCAGCTCCAGGACGACAGGGGGCTACGAGCAGTACTTC. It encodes CASSRTTGGYEQYF.

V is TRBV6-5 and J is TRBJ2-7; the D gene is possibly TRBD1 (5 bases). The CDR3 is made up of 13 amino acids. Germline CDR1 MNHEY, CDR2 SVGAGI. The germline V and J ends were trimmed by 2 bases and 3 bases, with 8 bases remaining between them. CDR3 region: CASSYGDSYEQYF. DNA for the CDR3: TGTGCCAGCAGTTACGGAGACAGCTACGAGCAGTACTTC.